This T cell receptor (beta chain) is from a study of OX40 agonist ivuxolimab in advanced cancers. Study findings and constraints: Partial responders at 0.1-3.0 mg/kg had among the lowest clonal expansion. CD8+ T cells were the subset that, on average, had more expanded clones than CD4+.

This CDR3 comprises 13 residues. The germline gives CDR1 SGDLS, CDR2 YYNGEE. V shed 3 bases and J shed 7 bases, with 11 bases lying between them. With respect to this clone: Antigen unknown.

Here immunoSEQ multiplex PCR was the method, and the copy in TCRdb shows in-frame clones only, minus some. This sample has 65,000 to 95,000 clones, with 80% to 90% found just once. The sequenced sample was CD4+ or CD8+ T cells sorted from blood, obtained in a trial of the OX40 agonist ivuxolimab. The V gene is TRBV9, the J gene TRBJ2-1, with D tentatively TRBD2 (6 bases). This clonotype was sampled from an adult with an advanced solid tumor such as melanoma, head and neck, liver or kidney cancer. The CDR3 protein is CASSARRDNEQFF. CDR3 DNA sequence: TGTGCCAGCAGCGCGAGGAGGGATAATGAGCAGTTCTTC.